This entry lists 16 T cell receptor beta chains sequenced from one sample in a study of human T cells and chemical hapten exposure. TCRdb reanalysed the RACE reads using MiXCR and keeps one entry per CDR3 protein. The table shows roughly 69,000 distinct CDR3 sequences, with over 9% occurring only once. As for time point: patch test 2, 6 weeks after DPC sensitization. Treatment specified: therapeutic diphenylcyclopropenone sensitization with weekly scalp DPC. Sequencing was performed on whole blood, taken in connection with sensitization to the hapten diphenylcyclopropenone (DPC). Receptors were obtained from a woman aged 50 to 65 with alopecia areata. Some clones in this sample may be carry-over from other donors' samples.

This clonotype appeared many times. The gene calls are TRBV5-1 and TRBJ2-1; perhaps TRBD1 as D (6 bases). CDR1 is SGHRS and CDR2 is YFSETQ in the germline V gene. V shed 2 bases and J shed 4 bases, with 13 bases lying between them. CDR3 length: 15 amino acids. The CDR3 DNA is TGCGCCAGCAGCTTTGGGCGGCAGGGGTACAATGAGCAGTTCTTC. Its translation is CASSFGRQGYNEQFF.

This clonotype showed up many times. The rearrangement uses TRBV30 and TRBJ2-7; D ambiguous. Per the germline V gene, CDR1 is GTSNPN and CDR2 is SVGIG (reference sequence). V was pared by 2 bases and J by 6 bases, with 5 bases between. The CDR3 has 10 amino acids. The CDR3 DNA reads TGTGCCTGGAGTAAAACCGAGCAGTACTTC. Translation gives CAWSKTEQYF.

The table lists this clonotype with many counts. The V gene is TRBV30, the J gene TRBJ1-5, with TRBD1 matching over 10 bases. V shed 2 bases, J shed 4 bases, and the junction held 5 bases outside the gene matches. Germline V gives CDR1 GTSNPN, CDR2 SVGIG (reference sequence). The CDR3 runs to 15 residues. This CDR3 reads CAWSSPGQGNQPQHF. CDR3 coding DNA: TGTGCCTGGAGTAGTCCGGGACAGGGGAATCAGCCCCAGCATTTT.

This clonotype was seen more than once but under ten times. The CDR3 coding sequence is TGTGCCAGCAGTTGGGCCCTAGGCGCAGATACGCAGTATTTT. Translated, it gives CASSWALGADTQYF. V usage is TRBV6-2 or TRBV6-3 and J usage is TRBJ2-3, with no clear D. Trimming took 4 bases from V and 4 from J, leaving 12 bases between them. CDR1 is MNHEY, CDR2 SVGEGT, per germline. The CDR3 runs to 14 residues.

The chain combines TRBV29-1 with TRBJ2-2, with D unresolved. CDR1 and CDR2 (germline): SQVTM, ANQGSEA. The V gene lost 7 bases and the J gene lost 0 bases, with 6 bases spanning the gap. The length of the CDR3 is 12 residues. The CDR3 nucleotides read TGCAGCGCGTACTCGAACACCGGGGAGCTGTTTTTT. It codes for CSAYSNTGELFF.

This clonotype was recorded at least ten times. The rearrangement joins TRBV20-1 to TRBJ1-4; D unresolved. The V end lost 2 bases, the J end lost 4 bases, and 17 bases lay between the germline ends. Germline CDR1 is DFQATT and CDR2 is SNEGSKA (reference sequence). CDR3 length equals 16 residues. CDR3 protein: CSARNLQDEGNEKLFF. The CDR3 DNA sequence: TGCAGTGCTAGAAATTTGCAGGACGAGGGTAATGAAAAACTGTTTTTT.

This chain connects TRBV6-1 to TRBJ1-2; 8 positions agree with TRBD1. Trimming removed 3 bases from V and 4 bases from J; junction bases left unmatched: 4. Germline V gene lookup returns CDR1 MNHNS and CDR2 SASEGT. This CDR3 spans 14 amino acids. The CDR3 protein is CASSDRDRLYGYTF. The CDR3 DNA reads as TGTGCCAGCAGTGACAGGGACAGGCTCTATGGCTACACCTTC.

This clonotype was observed many times. This chain joins TRBV7-6 and TRBJ2-3, with TRBD2 matching over 7 bases. CDR1 and CDR2 (germline): SGHVS, FNYEAQ. This CDR3 is 17 amino acids long. V gave up 1 base and J gave up 2 bases; unmatched junction bases: 9. The CDR3 sequence: CASSLGGLAALTDTQYF. The CDR3 DNA follows: TGTGCCAGCAGCTTAGGAGGTCTAGCGGCGCTCACAGATACGCAGTATTTT.

This clonotype was recorded at least ten times. This chain connects TRBV4-1 to TRBJ2-1, with D possibly being TRBD2 (6 bases). The CDR3 totals 18 residues. Trimming stripped 6 bases from V and 3 bases from J, with 24 bases between. Germline V gives CDR1 MGHRA, CDR2 YSYEKL. CDR3 sequence: CASSRTAGPSESYNEQFF. CDR3 in DNA: TGCGCCAGCAGTCGTACCGCGGGACCCTCTGAAAGCTACAATGAGCAGTTCTTC.

This clonotype was seen at least ten times. This chain connects TRBV29-1 to TRBJ2-5; D remains ambiguous. The CDR3 runs 15 residues. With 4 bases removed from V and 2 bases from J, the gap between germline ends came to 17 bases. The germline V gene has CDR1 SQVTM and CDR2 ANQGSEA. The CDR3 region is CSVGLGPTLQETQYF. Written as DNA, the CDR3 is TGCAGCGTTGGGCTAGGTCCCACCCTTCAAGAGACCCAGTACTTC.

The gene calls are TRBV5-5 and TRBJ2-7, with D perhaps TRBD1 (5 bases). There are 15 residues in the CDR3. Trimming cost V 3 bases and J 0 bases, with 13 bases left between them. Germline CDR1 and CDR2: SGHKS and YYEKEE (reference sequence). The CDR3 sequence: CASSSVWGNSYEQYF. CDR3 nucleotide sequence: TGTGCCAGCAGCTCGGTATGGGGCAACTCCTACGAGCAGTACTTC.

The chain links TRBV9 to TRBJ1-1, with D possibly matching TRBD1 (6 bases). The CDR3 is made up of 16 amino acids. Germline CDR1 is SGDLS and CDR2 is YYNGEE. Trimming stripped 0 bases from V and 1 base from J, with 13 bases between. The CDR3 is CASSVAPAGENTEAFF. In nucleotides, the CDR3 is TGTGCCAGCAGCGTAGCCCCGGCAGGGGAGAACACTGAAGCTTTCTTT. The variable domain in full, completed from reference TRBV9 and TRBJ1-1, reads DSGVTQTPKHLITATGQRVTLRCSPRSGDLSVYWYQQSLDQGLQFLIQYYNGEERAKGNILERFSAQQFPDLHSELNLSSLELGDSALYFCASSVAPAGENTEAFFGQGTRLTVV.

This clonotype has a count of ten or more. The rearrangement uses TRBV7-6 and TRBJ1-1; D is perhaps TRBD1 (6 bases). Germline V gene sequence: CDR1 SGHVS, CDR2 FNYEAQ. The V and J ends lost 1 base and 12 bases respectively, with 18 bases between them. The CDR3 totals 14 residues. The CDR3 loop reads CASSLGEAQGGTFF. DNA for the CDR3: TGTGCCAGCAGCTTAGGGGAGGCACAGGGTGGAACTTTCTTT.

This clonotype was seen at least ten times. The chain uses TRBV14 and TRBJ2-1, with 8 positions matching TRBD2. J lost 8 bases, V lost 0 bases, and 6 bases had no gene match. CDR3 length equals 15 residues. Germline CDR1 reads SGHDN; CDR2 reads FVKESK. The CDR3 loop is CASSQDSSGFYEQFF. CDR3 nucleotide sequence: TGTGCCAGCAGCCAAGACTCTAGCGGGTTCTATGAGCAGTTCTTC.

This chain links TRBV27 with TRBJ2-3, with D possibly matching TRBD2 (6 bases). Germline V gene data show CDR1 as MNHEY and CDR2 as SMNVEV (reference sequence). The CDR3 runs to 11 residues. V was trimmed by 9 bases and J by 6 bases, leaving 10 bases between them. The CDR3 bases are TGTGCCAGTTCGACTAGTGATACGCAGTATTTT. Protein product: CASSTSDTQYF.

This clonotype has a single count. The genes are TRBV24-1 and TRBJ1-1; TRBD1 matches 7 bases. The CDR3 consists of 11 residues. The germline V gene has CDR1 KGHDR and CDR2 SFDVKD. V was clipped by 6 bases and J by 8 bases; unmatched bases: 2. This CDR3 is CATSQGGEAFF. For the CDR3, the DNA is TGTGCCACCAGTCAGGGGGGGGAAGCTTTCTTT.